These T cell receptor beta chains were read from a single sample in a study of identical twins. TCRdb fed the 5' RACE reads into MiXCR, producing one record per CDR3 protein. The sample has 570,000 or so distinct CDR3 sequences; more than 9% are singletons. This sample was also put to use in a study of yellow fever vaccine responses in identical twins.

Material for sequencing was PBMCs. These receptor sequences come from a woman under 30 in good health. CDR3s include the opening cysteine and the closing phenylalanine or tryptophan. Each record gives: CDR3 DNA, CDR3 protein, J gene, D gene, V gene, clone size. A D gene is named only where the DNA matches it firmly. Where a row states a size, it is once, few, many or the class of an expanded clone; other rows omit it.

DNA: TGTGCCAGCAGTTTATCCGCTCCGGGAAAGGTTGGGGAAAAACTGTTTTTT
CDR3: CASSLSAPGKVGEKLFF
J: TRBJ1-4
D: .
V: TRBV27
size: .

DNA: TGTGCCAGCAGCGTCGGGAGCCAAGAGACCCAGTACTTC
CDR3: CASSVGSQETQYF
J: TRBJ2-5
D: .
V: TRBV7-9
size: .

DNA: TGTGCCAGCAGCTCCCGGGACAGGGACTACAATGAGCAGTTCTTC
CDR3: CASSSRDRDYNEQFF
J: TRBJ2-1
D: TRBD1
V: TRBV7-9
size: few

DNA: TGTGCCAGCAGGGCTAGCGGCCAGCCTACCTACGAGCAGTACTTC
CDR3: CASRASGQPTYEQYF
J: TRBJ2-7
D: TRBD2
V: TRBV6-2/TRBV6-3
size: few

DNA: TGTGCCAGCACCCGGGCGAATGCTTTCTTT
CDR3: CASTRANAFF
J: TRBJ1-1
D: .
V: TRBV12-3/TRBV12-4
size: many

DNA: TGCAGCGTTAGGACAGGGGGGTCCTACGAGCAGTACTTC
CDR3: CSVRTGGSYEQYF
J: TRBJ2-7
D: TRBD1
V: TRBV29-1
size: many

DNA: TGTGCCAGCAGCGTAGCGAGCCGCACAGATACGCAGTATTTT
CDR3: CASSVASRTDTQYF
J: TRBJ2-3
D: .
V: TRBV9
size: .

DNA: TGTGCCAGCAGTCAAGACAGGGGTGGGGAGACCCAGTACTTC
CDR3: CASSQDRGGETQYF
J: TRBJ2-5
D: TRBD1
V: TRBV2
size: few

DNA: TGTGCCAGCAGCCCCGAGACAAGAACGACCTACAATGAGCAGTTCTTC
CDR3: CASSPETRTTYNEQFF
J: TRBJ2-1
D: .
V: TRBV3-1
size: few

DNA: TGTGCCACCAGTGACATAGGAGTCGGGACAGCTAACACCGGGGAGCTGTTTTTT
CDR3: CATSDIGVGTANTGELFF
J: TRBJ2-2
D: TRBD1
V: TRBV24-1
size: .

DNA: TGCGCCAGCAGCCAATGGACTAGCGGGAGGGCCAACACCGGGGAGCTGTTTTTT
CDR3: CASSQWTSGRANTGELFF
J: TRBJ2-2
D: TRBD2
V: TRBV4-3
size: .

DNA: TGTGCCAGCAGCCCAGCTGGCTCGACAGATTCCTACGAGCAGTACTTC
CDR3: CASSPAGSTDSYEQYF
J: TRBJ2-7
D: .
V: TRBV7-9
size: .

DNA: TGTGCCAGCAGCTTAGGAAGGACTAGCGGGGACTGGGAGACCCAGTACTTC
CDR3: CASSLGRTSGDWETQYF
J: TRBJ2-5
D: TRBD2
V: TRBV7-9
size: few

DNA: TGTGCCAGCTCACCAATGTCCTACGAGCAGTACTTC
CDR3: CASSPMSYEQYF
J: TRBJ2-7
D: .
V: TRBV18
size: many

DNA: TGTGCCAGCAGCCTCGGGACAGGGGGCAGGTACAATGAGCAGTTCTTC
CDR3: CASSLGTGGRYNEQFF
J: TRBJ2-1
D: TRBD1
V: TRBV6-1
size: .

DNA: TGTGCCAGCAGTAAGACCATGAACACTGAAGCTTTCTTT
CDR3: CASSKTMNTEAFF
J: TRBJ1-1
D: .
V: TRBV25-1
size: .

DNA: TGTGCCAGCAGTGGGTACGGTCGCAGCCTTACCTACGAGCAGTACTTC
CDR3: CASSGYGRSLTYEQYF
J: TRBJ2-7
D: .
V: TRBV2
size: many

DNA: TGTGCCAGCAGCCTCGGACTAGCGGGAGATTTAGGCACGCAGTATTTT
CDR3: CASSLGLAGDLGTQYF
J: TRBJ2-3
D: TRBD2
V: TRBV7-9
size: few

DNA: TGTGCCAGCAGTTCTGGACAGACAAGCTCCTACGAGCAGTACTTC
CDR3: CASSSGQTSSYEQYF
J: TRBJ2-7
D: .
V: TRBV6-5
size: many

DNA: TGTGCCAGCAGCTACCTGGGACTAGCGGGAGTTGAGACCCAGTACTTC
CDR3: CASSYLGLAGVETQYF
J: TRBJ2-5
D: TRBD2
V: TRBV7-9
size: .

DNA: TGTGCCACCAGCCCCCCCGGGCGCAGGAACCAAGAGACCCAGTACTTC
CDR3: CATSPPGRRNQETQYF
J: TRBJ2-5
D: .
V: TRBV15
size: .

DNA: TGTGCCAGCAGCTTAGAGTCCAGAACAAACACAGATACGCAGTATTTT
CDR3: CASSLESRTNTDTQYF
J: TRBJ2-3
D: .
V: TRBV7-6
size: .

DNA: TGTGCCAGCAGCCCCGGGGCCGAGGTACAGCCCCAGCATTTT
CDR3: CASSPGAEVQPQHF
J: TRBJ1-5
D: .
V: TRBV7-2
size: .

DNA: TGTGCCAGCTCACCACCTGGCGGGAGAAAGGCGGATACGCAGTATTTT
CDR3: CASSPPGGRKADTQYF
J: TRBJ2-3
D: TRBD2
V: TRBV18
size: .

DNA: TGTGCCAGCAGCAAAGGAGGGAGGGAGTCTCGCTACGAGCAGTACTTC
CDR3: CASSKGGRESRYEQYF
J: TRBJ2-7
D: .
V: TRBV21-1
size: many

DNA: TGTGCCACCGACAGGCCGAACACTGAAGCTTTCTTT
CDR3: CATDRPNTEAFF
J: TRBJ1-1
D: .
V: TRBV6-1
size: few

DNA: TGTGCCAGCAGCCGACAGGGGTCGGAGAAGAACACTGAAGCTTTCTTT
CDR3: CASSRQGSEKNTEAFF
J: TRBJ1-1
D: TRBD1
V: TRBV28
size: few

DNA: TGTGCCAGCAGCTTAGTTTCCGGGACACCTTACAATGAGCAGTTCTTC
CDR3: CASSLVSGTPYNEQFF
J: TRBJ2-1
D: .
V: TRBV7-2
size: few

DNA: TGTGCCAGTCAGCTCAATGAGCAGTTCTTC
CDR3: CASQLNEQFF
J: TRBJ2-1
D: .
V: TRBV2
size: .

DNA: TGCGCCAGCAGCTCTGATAGTTCCCCTTACAATGAGCAGTTCTTC
CDR3: CASSSDSSPYNEQFF
J: TRBJ2-1
D: .
V: TRBV5-1
size: .

DNA: TGTGCCAGCATGGACCCCGGCGGGACTAGCGGGAGATACACCGGGGAGCTGTTTTTT
CDR3: CASMDPGGTSGRYTGELFF
J: TRBJ2-2
D: TRBD2
V: TRBV28
size: few

DNA: TGCAGTGCTAAACCGTCGCGTAGAATCAATGAGCAGTTCTTC
CDR3: CSAKPSRRINEQFF
J: TRBJ2-1
D: .
V: TRBV20-1
size: .

DNA: TGTGCCAGCGGGAGTATGAACACTGAAGCTTTCTTT
CDR3: CASGSMNTEAFF
J: TRBJ1-1
D: .
V: TRBV9
size: few

DNA: TGCGCCAGCAGCCAAGTGGCGGGGAGCTCCTACAATGAGCAGTTCTTC
CDR3: CASSQVAGSSYNEQFF
J: TRBJ2-1
D: .
V: TRBV4-3
size: .

DNA: TGTGCCAGCAGCCCGCAGAAGGAGACCCAGTACTTC
CDR3: CASSPQKETQYF
J: TRBJ2-5
D: .
V: TRBV7-9
size: many